These T cell receptor beta chains were read from a single sample in a study of blood T cells in healthy people across ages. TCRdb reprocessed the 5' RACE reads with MiXCR, giving one entry per CDR3 protein. This sample has 710,000 or so distinct CDR3 sequences, with roughly 32% found just once. The source material was blood. The receptors stem from a woman older than 75 in good health. The CDR3 runs from the conserved cysteine through the conserved F or W. A D gene is named only where the DNA matches it firmly. Some rows have no size entry. The others give once, few or many, or a class for an expanded clone.

-	TRBJ2-4	TRBV4-1	few	CASSQESGDRTWYEQYF	TGCGCCAGCAGCCAAGAATCAGGGGACCGGACCTGGTATGAGCAGTACTTC
-	TRBJ2-2	TRBV6-8	-	CASRDGQRADGELFF	TGTGCCAGCAGGGATGGACAGAGGGCTGACGGGGAGCTGTTTTTT
-	TRBJ2-3	TRBV6-1	-	CASSEGPGSADLTDTQYF	TGTGCCAGCAGTGAAGGTCCGGGGTCCGCTGATCTCACAGATACGCAGTATTTT
-	TRBJ1-2	TRBV19	few	CASSIGQRYGYTF	TGTGCCAGTAGTATTGGACAGCGCTATGGCTACACCTTC
-	TRBJ2-1	TRBV7-8	-	CASSPPGTSYNERFF	TGTGCCAGCAGCCCCCCCGGGACTTCCTACAATGAGCGGTTCTTC
TRBD2	TRBJ2-7	TRBV7-9	-	CASSLLAGAAYEQYF	TGTGCCAGCAGCCTCCTAGCGGGAGCGGCTTACGAGCAGTACTTC
TRBD1	TRBJ2-7	TRBV9	many	CASSVEDRGLGQYF	TGTGCCAGCAGCGTAGAGGACAGGGGGCTCGGGCAGTACTTC
TRBD1	TRBJ1-1	TRBV6-5	-	CASSSQGARGTEAFF	TGTGCCAGCAGCTCCCAGGGGGCGCGGGGCACTGAAGCTTTCTTT
-	TRBJ1-1	TRBV7-8	-	CASSLALGEGMNTEAFF	TGTGCCAGCAGCTTAGCGCTCGGGGAAGGTATGAACACTGAAGCTTTCTTT
TRBD2	TRBJ2-5	TRBV5-1	-	CASSLVGGSDLETQYF	TGCGCCAGCAGCTTGGTGGGCGGGAGTGATCTGGAGACCCAGTACTTC
-	TRBJ2-7	TRBV7-3	-	CALTGRRDF	TGTGCCTTAACGGGGAGACGAGACTTC
-	TRBJ1-6	TRBV7-2	many	CAGRGSPPAPLHF	TGTGCCGGACGGGGGTCCCCTCCAGCACCCCTCCACTTT
TRBD1	TRBJ2-7	TRBV18	many	CASSLGTGGKYEQYF	TGTGCCAGCTCACTCGGGACAGGGGGCAAGTACGAGCAGTACTTC
-	TRBJ2-4	TRBV12-3/TRBV12-4	many	CASSDSLAKNIQYF	TGTGCCAGCAGCGACAGCCTAGCCAAAAACATTCAGTACTTC
TRBD2	TRBJ2-7	TRBV6-1	many	CASRGQAGGSYEQYF	TGTGCCAGCAGGGGCCAAGCGGGAGGCTCCTACGAGCAGTACTTC
-	TRBJ1-5	TRBV24-1	-	CAASDPPSNQPQHF	TGTGCCGCCAGTGATCCCCCTAGCAATCAGCCCCAGCATTTT
TRBD2	TRBJ2-1	TRBV3-1	-	CASSQEPGLAGWDQETQFF	TGTGCCAGCAGCCAAGAGCCGGGACTAGCGGGGTGGGACCAAGAGACCCAGTTCTTC
-	TRBJ2-3	TRBV20-1	many	CSARATETQYF	TGCAGTGCTAGAGCAACGGAGACGCAGTATTTT
-	TRBJ1-5	TRBV6-1	-	CACSAQNSNQPQHF	TGTGCCTGCAGTGCACAGAATAGCAATCAGCCCCAGCATTTT
TRBD1	TRBJ2-7	TRBV10-3	-	CTISWGDRTSYEQYF	TGTACCATTAGCTGGGGGGACAGGACTTCCTACGAGCAGTACTTC
-	TRBJ1-4	TRBV9	few	CASSESGWEDEKLFF	TGTGCCAGCAGCGAATCAGGGTGGGAGGATGAAAAACTGTTTTTT
TRBD1	TRBJ1-1	TRBV30	once	CAWTQGRGTEAFF	TGTGCCTGGACACAGGGGCGTGGGACTGAAGCTTTCTTT
-	TRBJ2-7	TRBV28	many	CASSITGGDLEQYF	TGTGCCAGCAGCATAACTGGGGGTGATTTAGAGCAGTACTTC
-	TRBJ2-2	TRBV25-1	-	CASSESRANTGELFF	TGTGCCAGCAGTGAATCGAGGGCGAACACCGGGGAGCTGTTTTTT
-	TRBJ1-1	TRBV5-1	-	CASSHEVWTEAFF	TGCGCCAGCAGCCATGAAGTTTGGACTGAAGCTTTCTTT
-	TRBJ2-1	TRBV28	many	CASSSPGSSYNEQFF	TGTGCCAGCAGTTCACCCGGGAGCTCCTACAATGAGCAGTTCTTC
-	TRBJ2-7	TRBV27	-	CASSENTATSSYEQYF	TGTGCCAGCAGTGAGAACACAGCCACCAGCTCCTACGAGCAGTACTTC
-	TRBJ1-1	TRBV7-9	many	CASSSGGREAFF	TGTGCCAGCAGCTCCGGGGGGCGCGAAGCTTTCTTT
-	TRBJ1-2	TRBV5-1	-	CASSPGRDPAYGYTF	TGCGCCAGCAGCCCAGGCAGGGACCCCGCCTATGGCTACACCTTC
TRBD2	TRBJ2-3	TRBV5-1	many	CASSWTSPTDTQYF	TGCGCCAGCAGCTGGACTAGCCCCACAGATACGCAGTATTTT
-	TRBJ2-7	TRBV7-7	-	CASTQGGAPYEQYF	TGTGCCAGCACCCAGGGGGGGGCCCCTTACGAGCAGTACTTC
TRBD1	TRBJ1-1	TRBV12-3/TRBV12-4	-	CASSRAGGQHTEAFF	TGTGCCAGCAGTAGAGCAGGGGGGCAACACACTGAAGCTTTCTTT
TRBD1	TRBJ2-7	TRBV11-2	many	CASSYSRDSGEQYF	TGTGCCAGCAGCTACAGTAGGGACAGTGGCGAGCAGTACTTC
TRBD2	TRBJ2-3	TRBV7-3	many	CASSQNVGTSGLTDTQYF	TGTGCCAGCAGCCAAAACGTGGGGACTAGCGGGTTGACAGATACGCAGTATTTT
TRBD1	TRBJ1-5	TRBV28	few	CASSLGDRAISQPQHF	TGTGCCAGCAGTTTAGGGGACAGGGCCATCAGTCAGCCCCAGCATTTT
TRBD2	TRBJ2-3	TRBV5-6	-	CASSFRLAGATDTQYF	TGTGCCAGCAGCTTCAGACTAGCGGGGGCCACAGATACGCAGTATTTT
TRBD2	TRBJ2-5	TRBV20-1	-	CSANPTSGWTETPGKYF	TGCAGTGCAAACCCCACTAGCGGGTGGACTGAGACCCCTGGGAAGTACTTC
-	TRBJ1-1	TRBV5-1	many	CATRDTAGTEAFF	TGCGCCACCCGGGATACTGCTGGAACTGAAGCTTTCTTT
TRBD1	TRBJ1-5	TRBV20-1	few	CSARPGTGWSQPQHF	TGCAGTGCTCGTCCCGGGACAGGGTGGAGCCAGCCCCAGCATTTT
-	TRBJ1-1	TRBV7-9	few	CASSLVFGRVNTEAFF	TGTGCCAGCAGCTTAGTTTTCGGCAGGGTGAACACTGAAGCTTTCTTT
TRBD1	TRBJ2-7	TRBV29-1	many	CSVDRTGGDEQYF	TGCAGCGTCGACCGGACAGGAGGAGACGAGCAGTACTTC
TRBD1	TRBJ1-6	TRBV29-1	many	CSVKQGAGNSPLHF	TGCAGCGTAAAGCAGGGGGCTGGTAATTCACCCCTCCACTTT
TRBD1	TRBJ1-1	TRBV20-1	-	CSPHRGRGNTEAFF	TGCAGTCCTCACAGGGGAAGGGGAAACACTGAAGCTTTCTTT
-	TRBJ2-7	TRBV7-8	many	CASSSRSNSYEQYF	TGTGCCAGCAGCTCCCGGAGTAACTCCTACGAGCAGTACTTC
TRBD2	TRBJ2-5	TRBV30	few	CAWSGGAGGFQETQYF	TGTGCCTGGAGCGGCGGAGCGGGGGGTTTCCAAGAGACCCAGTACTTC
-	TRBJ2-7	TRBV6-2/TRBV6-3	many	CASGGYAYEQYF	TGTGCCAGCGGGGGGTACGCCTACGAGCAGTACTTC
-	TRBJ2-1	TRBV7-2	-	CASSFSWDNEQFF	TGTGCCAGCAGCTTTTCTTGGGACAATGAGCAGTTCTTC
TRBD2	TRBJ2-5	TRBV15	many	CATSREWTSGGASETQYF	TGTGCCACCAGCAGAGAATGGACTAGCGGGGGGGCCTCGGAGACCCAGTACTTC
TRBD2	TRBJ2-1	TRBV14	many	CASSQEGGLAGANEQFF	TGTGCCAGCAGCCAGGAGGGGGGGCTAGCGGGGGCCAATGAGCAGTTCTTC
-	TRBJ2-5	TRBV12-3/TRBV12-4	medium-sized	CASSRDEETQYF	TGTGCCAGCAGCAGGGATGAAGAGACCCAGTACTTC
-	TRBJ2-1	TRBV12-3/TRBV12-4	many	CASILDRGGEQFF	-
TRBD2	TRBJ2-3	TRBV6-2/TRBV6-3	many	CASSSWTSGGEQYF	TGTGCCAGCAGTTCATGGACTAGCGGGGGGGAGCAGTATTTT
-	TRBJ2-3	TRBV15	many	CATSAWGSNSTDTQYF	TGTGCCACCAGCGCCTGGGGTTCCAACTCCACAGATACGCAGTATTTT
-	TRBJ1-1	TRBV20-1	few	CSARVKTGNTEAFF	TGCAGTGCTAGAGTTAAGACAGGTAACACTGAAGCTTTCTTT
TRBD2	TRBJ2-2	TRBV7-2	-	CAIQSGGLNTGELFF	TGTGCCATTCAAAGCGGGGGGCTAAACACCGGGGAGCTGTTTTTT
-	TRBJ2-7	TRBV7-2	-	CASSPLAGHEQYF	TGTGCCAGCAGCCCCCTGGCGGGGCACGAGCAGTACTTC